This T cell receptor (beta chain) was captured in a study of post-analysis software for immune sequencing data. Incorporated into the TCR beta cDNA libraries were unique molecular identifiers, which served to reduce PCR and sequencing biases. In TCRdb, the PCR reads were re-called with MiXCR into one record per CDR3 protein. The sample has a few hundred thousand distinct CDR3 sequences; 35% to 40% are singletons. Sequenced input: blood. The source of this sequence is a girl aged 10 to 17 with multiple sclerosis.

The CDR3 is CASSQDSGQATYEQYF. For the CDR3, the DNA is TGCGCCAGCAGCCAAGATAGCGGACAGGCTACCTACGAGCAGTACTTC. The rearrangement links TRBV4-1 to TRBJ2-7; weak D call: TRBD1 (7 bases). The CDR3 totals 16 residues. V was clipped by 0 bases and J by 2 bases, with 14 bases between them. The germline gives CDR1 MGHRA, CDR2 YSYEKL.